The entry that follows covers one T cell receptor (beta chain) sequence. Its antigen is undetermined. This sample was included in a study of chemoradiotherapy in HPV16-positive cancers. Broader study findings: Non-HPV-specific T cells did not expand in tumors during treatment, whereas candidate HPV-specific clones and E7-related motifs did.

The CDR3 loop spans 16 amino acids. The germline V gene has CDR1 MGHDK and CDR2 SYGVNS. Germline trimming cut 3 bases from V and 7 bases from J; bases unmatched to any gene: 10. The data were produced by immunoSEQ multiplex PCR, yet TCRdb's version contains in-frame clones alone and is incomplete. Among roughly 3,500 clones listed, around 94% were seen once. Repertoires were sampled repeatedly during chemoradiotherapy. This TCR derives from a human donor with HPV-associated anogenital cancer. The sample here was taken from a patient who underwent chemoradiotherapy. The chain links TRBV25-1 to TRBJ2-1; 9 bases are a match to TRBD2. The CDR3 is CASSDGLAGVRNEQFF. The CDR3 coding sequence is TGTGCCAGCAGTGATGGTTTAGCGGGAGTAAGGAATGAGCAGTTCTTC.